This entry lists 20 T cell receptor beta chains sequenced from one sample in a study of T cell responses to AZD1222 COVID-19 vaccine. Assay used: immunoSEQ multiplex PCR; TCRdb lists only in-frame clones, some missing. The repertoire holds about 180,000 clones, with about 93% as singletons. The input for sequencing was peripheral blood, taken 28 days after the second dose of the MenACWY control vaccine. The receptors derive from an adult who received the MenACWY meningococcal vaccine as a control.

This clone was seen only once. The chain recombines TRBV30 with TRBJ1-3, with 8 bases fitting TRBD1. This CDR3 is 15 amino acids long. V dropped 2 bases and J dropped 4; count of bases not matched to a gene: 7. Germline V CDR1 and CDR2: GTSNPN, SVGIG (reference sequence). The CDR3 nucleotides are TGTGCCTGGAGTTATGGACAGGGATCCGGAAACACCATATATTTT. The encoded protein is CAWSYGQGSGNTIYF.

This chain uses TRBV20-1 with TRBJ2-1, with no clear D. The germline V gene encodes CDR1 DFQATT and CDR2 SNEGSKA (reference sequence). CDR3 length: 10 amino acids. Trimming pared 6 bases from V and 7 bases from J, leaving 7 bases between. CDR3 region: CSAGRNEQFF. CDR3 nucleotides: TGCAGTGCGGGCAGGAATGAGCAGTTCTTC.

V gene TRBV27 combines with J gene TRBJ1-2, with D possibly matching TRBD1 (5 bases). Trimming left V 2 bases short and J 4 bases short, with 17 bases between. Germline CDR1 is MNHEY and CDR2 is SMNVEV (reference sequence). There are 16 residues in the CDR3. The CDR3 DNA reads as TGTGCCAGCAGTTTAAGAGCGACAGACCCACCCTATGGCTACACCTTC. As protein: CASSLRATDPPYGYTF.

The chain combines TRBV2 with TRBJ1-5, with TRBD1 as a possible D gene (6 bases). This CDR3 has 15 amino acids. Germline loops: CDR1 SNHLY, CDR2 FYNNEI. V lost 1 base and J 2 bases, leaving 9 bases between the germline ends. The DNA for the CDR3 is TGTGCCAGCAGTGAAGGGGGACATCGCAATCAGCCCCAGCATTTT. Residues: CASSEGGHRNQPQHF.

V and J are TRBV30 and TRBJ1-3; D is unresolved. The CDR3 has 15 residues. V was trimmed by 1 base and J by 0 bases, leaving 10 bases between them. Germline assignment: CDR1 GTSNPN and CDR2 SVGIG (reference sequence). CDR3 in amino acids: CAWSALTLSGNTIYF. For the CDR3, the DNA is TGTGCCTGGAGTGCATTAACTCTCTCTGGAAACACCATATATTTT.

This chain joins TRBV7-2 and TRBJ1-1; D not certain. There are 15 residues in the CDR3. Germline values: CDR1 SGHTA, CDR2 FQGNSA. V lost 2 bases and J lost 2, with 12 bases in between. The CDR3 region has the DNA TGTGCCAGCAGCTTATCCCCCTTATTAAACACTGAAGCTTTCTTT. This sequence encodes CASSLSPLLNTEAFF.

The chain joins TRBV7-8 to TRBJ2-1, with TRBD1 matching 7 bases. Trimming removed 0 bases from V and 0 bases from J; junction bases left unmatched: 8. The CDR3 loop spans 18 amino acids. Germline V gene sequence: CDR1 SGHVS, CDR2 FQNEAQ. CDR3 bases: TGTGCCAGCAGCTTAGCCCCGACAGGGCCGGGCTCCTACAATGAGCAGTTCTTC. Amino acids: CASSLAPTGPGSYNEQFF. Full variable domain (rest looked up from reference TRBV7-8 and TRBJ2-1): GAGVSQSPRYKVAKRGQDVALRCDPISGHVSLFWYQQALGQGPEFLTYFQNEAQLDKSGLPSDRFFAERPEGSVSTLKIQRTQQEDSAVYLCASSLAPTGPGSYNEQFFGPGTRLTVL.

The V call is TRBV30, the J call TRBJ1-2, with D possibly matching TRBD1 (5 bases). CDR3 length: 13 residues. The germline V gene encodes CDR1 GTSNPN and CDR2 SVGIG (reference sequence). V was pared by 2 bases and J by 5 bases, with 12 bases between. CDR3 DNA: TGTGCCTGGAGTTGGGGACTAAAGTATGGCTACACCTTC. Its protein product is CAWSWGLKYGYTF.

The chain employs TRBV5-1 and TRBJ2-1; weak D call: TRBD2 (6 bases). Germline V gives CDR1 SGHRS, CDR2 YFSETQ. Trimming left V 0 bases short and J 6 bases short, with 13 bases between. The CDR3 is made up of 15 amino acids. The CDR3 bases are TGCGCCAGCAGCTTGGGGCTCGGGGGAGGCAATGAGCAGTTCTTC. Translation gives CASSLGLGGGNEQFF.

V usage is TRBV7-2 and J usage is TRBJ1-6; D perhaps matches TRBD1 (6 bases). The CDR3 runs to 14 residues. V lost 5 bases to trimming and J lost 10 bases, with 15 bases between them. CDR1 and CDR2 (germline): SGHTA, FQGNSA. The CDR3, as DNA: TGTGCCAGCAGCCTCGGACAGCAGAGGTCACCCCTCCACTTT. Amino acid sequence: CASSLGQQRSPLHF.

The CDR3 coding sequence is TGTGCCAGCAGCCCCACCCGGAGTCTGAGGGGAAACACCATATATTTT. Amino acid sequence: CASSPTRSLRGNTIYF. The chain joins TRBV3-1 (or the pseudogene TRBV3-2) to TRBJ1-3; no clear D gene. Germline CDR1 LGHDT, CDR2 YNNKEL (reference sequence). V lost 4 bases and J 4 bases, leaving 17 bases between the germline ends. There are 16 residues in the CDR3.

The rearrangement joins TRBV28 to TRBJ1-1; D is unclear. Germline V gene data show CDR1 as MDHEN and CDR2 as SYDVKM. This CDR3 spans 12 amino acids. V was cut by 8 bases and J by 5 bases, with 12 bases left in between. The CDR3 sequence: CASGGLVTEAFF. The CDR3 bases are TGTGCCAGCGGAGGGTTGGTGACTGAAGCTTTCTTT.

The rearrangement links TRBV9 to TRBJ2-1; tentative D call: TRBD1 (7 bases). Germline CDR1 is SGDLS and CDR2 is YYNGEE. The ends were cut back, 4 bases at V and 4 bases at J, with 15 bases in the middle. The CDR3 is 15 residues long. The CDR3 here is CASSLSPGGYNEQFF. In DNA, the CDR3 is TGTGCCAGCAGCCTGTCCCCAGGGGGGTACAATGAGCAGTTCTTC.

This chain links TRBV6-6 with TRBJ2-1, with D tentatively TRBD1 or TRBD2 (6 bases each). Germline V gives CDR1 MNHNY, CDR2 SVGAGI (reference sequence). The CDR3 has 16 residues. V dropped 7 bases and J dropped 0 bases, with 16 bases sitting between them. The CDR3: CASIPIGGPSYNEQFF. DNA for the CDR3: TGTGCCAGCATTCCCATTGGGGGGCCCTCCTACAATGAGCAGTTCTTC.

This chain joins TRBV28 and TRBJ1-1; possibly TRBD1 for D (6 bases). Germline lookup yields CDR1 MDHEN and CDR2 SYDVKM. The CDR3 covers 14 residues. With 2 bases removed from V and 11 bases from J, the gap between germline ends came to 18 bases. The CDR3: CASSLGTPLQVAFF. The DNA of the CDR3 is TGTGCCAGCAGTTTAGGGACACCCCTCCAAGTTGCTTTCTTT. The entire variable domain, with the rest obtained from reference TRBV28 and TRBJ1-1, is as follows: DVKVTQSSRYLVKRTGEKVFLECVQDMDHENMFWYRQDPGLGLRLIYFSYDVKMKEKGDIPEGYSVSREKKERFSLILESASTNQTSMYLCASSLGTPLQVAFFGQGTRLTVV.

J is TRBJ2-3 and V is TRBV6-2 or TRBV6-3; TRBD2 agrees at 7 bases. Germline loops: CDR1 MNHEY, CDR2 SVGEGT. The CDR3 loop spans 15 amino acids. V was pared by 2 bases and J by 2 bases, with 4 bases of the junction left unmatched. CDR3 amino acids: CASSYVAGDTDTQYF. The DNA for the CDR3 is TGTGCCAGCAGTTACGTTGCGGGGGACACAGATACGCAGTATTTT.

The chain couples TRBV4-2 to TRBJ2-5; D remains ambiguous. V lost 2 bases and J 5 bases, leaving 9 bases between the germline ends. The CDR3 extends over 13 amino acids. Germline assignment: CDR1 LGHNA and CDR2 YNFKEQ. CDR3 amino acids: CASSQSIGETQYF. CDR3 bases: TGTGCCAGCAGCCAATCGATCGGTGAGACCCAGTACTTC.

This clone was observed a handful of times. This sequence joins TRBV4-2 and TRBJ2-1, with unresolved D. V was shortened by 2 bases and J by 4 bases, with 6 bases between the two germline ends. The length of the CDR3 is 13 residues. From germline, CDR1 is LGHNA and CDR2 YNFKEQ. CDR3 in amino acids: CASSQPGYNEQFF. The CDR3 DNA sequence: TGTGCCAGCAGCCAACCCGGTTACAATGAGCAGTTCTTC.

This sequence joins TRBV12-3 or TRBV12-4 and TRBJ1-2, with TRBD1 matching 9 bases. The ends lost 1 base at V and 6 bases at J; junction bases unmatched: 0. The CDR3 is 13 residues long. The CDR3 here is CASSLGTGDGYTF. CDR3 sequence (DNA): TGTGCCAGCAGTTTAGGGACAGGGGATGGCTACACCTTC.

The gene calls are TRBV6-5 and TRBJ2-3; a possible D gene is TRBD2 (6 bases). CDR1 MNHEY and CDR2 SVGAGI come from the germline V gene. V gave up 3 bases and J gave up 6 bases, with 13 bases separating them. The CDR3 has 14 residues. The CDR3 DNA follows: TGTGCCAGCAGTTATGGAGGGCCCCGGGATACGCAGTATTTT. Its protein is CASSYGGPRDTQYF.